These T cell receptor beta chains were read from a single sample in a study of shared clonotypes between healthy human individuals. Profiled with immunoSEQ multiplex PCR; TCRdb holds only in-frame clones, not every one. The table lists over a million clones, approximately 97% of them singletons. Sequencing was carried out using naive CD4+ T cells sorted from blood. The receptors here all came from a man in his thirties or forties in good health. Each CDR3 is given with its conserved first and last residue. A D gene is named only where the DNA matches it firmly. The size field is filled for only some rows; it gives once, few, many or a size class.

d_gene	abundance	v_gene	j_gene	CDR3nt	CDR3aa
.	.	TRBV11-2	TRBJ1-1	TGTGCCAGCAGCTTTCCTTTACAGGGCGTAGGAGCTTTCTTT	CASSFPLQGVGAFF
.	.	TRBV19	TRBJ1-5	TGTGCCAGTAGTATAGAACAGGGACAGCCCCAGCATTTT	CASSIEQGQPQHF
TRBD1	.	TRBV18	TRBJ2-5	TGTGCCAGCTCACCCACAGGGGGCCAAGAGACCCAGTACTTC	CASSPTGGQETQYF
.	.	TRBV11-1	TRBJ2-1	TGTGCCAGCAGCCCTAGGTCCAGGCTTAATGAGCAGTTCTTC	CASSPRSRLNEQFF
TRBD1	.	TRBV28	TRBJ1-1	TGTGCCAGCAGTTCACTTTCCGGGACAGATACCGTGAACACTGAAGCTTTCTTT	CASSSLSGTDTVNTEAFF
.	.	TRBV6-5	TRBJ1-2	TGTGCCAGCAGGCGGCCAGAAGACAGTTCCGATGGCTACACCTTC	CASRRPEDSSDGYTF
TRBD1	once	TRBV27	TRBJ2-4	TGTGCCAGCAGTTCACAGGGGGTGTCCAAAAACATTCAGTACTTC	CASSSQGVSKNIQYF
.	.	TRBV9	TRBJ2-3	TGTGCCAGCAGCGCCCAGCCCGCAACTAGCACAGATACGCAGTATTTT	CASSAQPATSTDTQYF
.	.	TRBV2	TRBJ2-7	TGTGCCAGCCTAAGTGAAGGGTTCTACGAGCAGTACTTC	CASLSEGFYEQYF
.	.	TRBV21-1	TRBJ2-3	TGTGCCAGCAGCACCGGCAGGGCAGATTTAACTAGCACAGATACGCAGTATTTT	CASSTGRADLTSTDTQYF
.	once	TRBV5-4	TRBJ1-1	TGTGCCAGCAGCTTATCACGAGGGGTGAACACTGAAGCTTTCTTT	CASSLSRGVNTEAFF
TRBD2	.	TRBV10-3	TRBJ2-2	TGTGCCATCAGCCCTGGGACTAGCGGTACCCACACCGGGGAGCTGTTTTTT	CAISPGTSGTHTGELFF
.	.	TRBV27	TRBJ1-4	TGTGCCAGCAGCGGTATCGGGACACATAATGAAAAACTGTTTTTT	CASSGIGTHNEKLFF
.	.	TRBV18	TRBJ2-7	TGTGCCAGCTCACCACAAGAGGGGCACTACGAGCAGTACTTC	CASSPQEGHYEQYF
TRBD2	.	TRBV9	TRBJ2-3	TGTGCCAGCAGCGTACCCTCCGGGACTAGCAAGATTGTGACAGATACGCAGTATTTT	CASSVPSGTSKIVTDTQYF
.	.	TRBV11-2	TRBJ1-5	TGTGCCAGCAGCCTAGACCCGGGACGGGGTCAGCCCCAGCATTTT	CASSLDPGRGQPQHF
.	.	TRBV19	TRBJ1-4	TGTGCCAGTAGTGAAGCGGCGGGGGGTGAAAAACTGTTTTTT	CASSEAAGGEKLFF
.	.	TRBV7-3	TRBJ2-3	TGTGCCAGCAGCGCGATGGGGGCAGGTACGCAGTATTTT	CASSAMGAGTQYF
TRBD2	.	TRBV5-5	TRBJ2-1	TGTGCCAGCAGCCTGTCCGGACTAGCCGTAAATGAGCAGTTCTTC	CASSLSGLAVNEQFF
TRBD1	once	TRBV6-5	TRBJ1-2	TGTGCCAGCAGTTACTCGAGACAGGGAGGCTATGGCTACACCTTC	CASSYSRQGGYGYTF
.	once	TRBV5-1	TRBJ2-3	TGCGCCAGCACCCTTGGGGCGGGGCTCACAGATACGCAGTATTTT	CASTLGAGLTDTQYF
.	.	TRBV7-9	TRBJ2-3	TGTGCCAGCAGCTTAGCGGGAGCGTCAGATACGCAGTATTTT	CASSLAGASDTQYF
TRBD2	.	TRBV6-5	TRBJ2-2	TGTGCCAGCAGTTACCAAGCGGGAGGGGGGGAGCTGTTTTTT	CASSYQAGGGELFF